This paragraph covers one T cell receptor beta chain sequence. The sample belongs to a study of T cell changes during pregnancy in multiple sclerosis. Method: immunoSEQ multiplex PCR; TCRdb's copy keeps in-frame clones and lacks some. This table holds tens of thousands of clones, around 93% found once. CDR3 size: 15 residues. With 1 base removed from V and 6 bases from J, the gap between germline ends came to 15 bases. CDR1 LNHDA and CDR2 SQIVND come from the germline V gene (reference sequence). The clonotype was recovered from a female donor with multiple sclerosis, enrolled in a pregnancy study. The chain has TRBV19 and TRBJ1-2; D might be TRBD1 (6 bases). Sequenced material: CD8+ T cells from peripheral blood mononuclear cells, taken in the second trimester of pregnancy. CDR3 protein: CASSIAGGALDGYTF. The CDR3 DNA is TGTGCCAGTAGTATAGCGGGGGGGGCGCTGGATGGCTACACCTTC.